The rows below give T cell receptor beta chains drawn from one sample of a study of blood T cell repertoires in COVID-19. The repertoire was sequenced with immunoSEQ multiplex PCR; TCRdb's copy has only in-frame clones and lacks some. This table has 140,000 to 150,000 clones, 84% appearing once. Sequencing was carried out using peripheral blood. The receptors derive from a human donor in a cohort sampled during active COVID-19. The conserved cysteine and the conserved F or W are not part of the CDR3 here.

j_gene,v_gene,CDR3aa
TRBJ2-4,TRBV7-2,ASSQTSGGATAKNIQY
TRBJ1-1,TRBV6-5,ASRAPGGTEAF
TRBJ1-3,TRBV4-2,ASSQIPGANTGSTGNTIY
TRBJ2-2,TRBV28,ASTRQGVSKGTGELF
TRBJ1-5,TRBV7-9,ASSQTGNSNQPQH
TRBJ2-4,TRBV7-3,ASSYILCLAKNIQY
TRBJ1-6,TRBV5-1,ASSLQSGADNSPLH
TRBJ1-5,TRBV15,ATSRDRGQPQH
TRBJ1-2,TRBV18,ASSPAVENYGYT
TRBJ1-1,TRBV27,ASSFHRENTEAF
TRBJ2-1,TRBV5-1,ASSFPGDEQF
TRBJ2-1,TRBV7-2,ASSLSLAGVGEQF
TRBJ2-5,TRBV3-1/TRBV3-2,ASSPPPGQLQETQY
TRBJ1-2,TRBV12-3/TRBV12-4,ASSPTGGHGYT
TRBJ2-3,TRBV7-2,ASSLGRRDTQY
TRBJ2-7,TRBV19,ASSISRVGYEQY
TRBJ1-2,TRBV2,ASSEKIAGGGYT
TRBJ2-6,TRBV11-3,ASSPGQGVVTGANVLT
TRBJ2-1,TRBV7-2,ASSIPRGESYEQF
TRBJ1-2,TRBV7-2,ASSQDRVPLWGGYT
TRBJ1-6,TRBV29-1,SAGGQAQR
TRBJ1-5,TRBV11-2,ASSLRSAQPQH